Below are 9 T cell receptor beta chains sequenced from a single sample in a study of T cell responses to AZD1222 COVID-19 vaccine. Libraries were prepared by immunoSEQ multiplex PCR; TCRdb keeps only in-frame clonotypes and omits some of them. The data hold around 100,000 clones, with approximately 84% observed a single time. This sample comprised peripheral blood, obtained on day 0 of AZD1222 vaccination. These receptors were collected from an adult in good health.

This clone has more than one count but fewer than ten. The chain couples TRBV6-5 to TRBJ1-6, with TRBD1 matching over 9 bases. The germline V gene has CDR1 MNHEY and CDR2 SVGAGI. Trimming cost V 1 base and J 9 bases; bases outside gene matches: 4. The CDR3 spans 15 residues. The CDR3 coding sequence is TGTGCCAGCAGTTACTGGGGACAGGGCGGTTCACCCCTCCACTTT. Residues: CASSYWGQGGSPLHF.

The chain combines TRBV28 with TRBJ2-1; TRBD1 aligns across 7 bases. After removal of 6 bases from V and 7 bases from J, the junction contained 15 bases not matched to a gene. The CDR3 has 16 amino acids. Germline lookup yields CDR1 MDHEN and CDR2 SYDVKM. CDR3 in amino acids: CASSPAWSTGRNEQFF. The CDR3 DNA reads as TGTGCCAGCAGCCCTGCTTGGTCGACAGGGCGGAATGAGCAGTTCTTC. The entire variable domain, with the rest obtained from reference TRBV28 and TRBJ2-1, is as follows: DVKVTQSSRYLVKRTGEKVFLECVQDMDHENMFWYRQDPGLGLRLIYFSYDVKMKEKGDIPEGYSVSREKKERFSLILESASTNQTSMYLCASSPAWSTGRNEQFFGPGTRLTVL.

V gene TRBV18 combines with J gene TRBJ2-5; D is perhaps TRBD2 (5 bases). The germline V and J ends were trimmed by 6 bases and 5 bases, with 13 bases remaining between them. The CDR3 is 13 amino acids. The germline CDR1 and CDR2 sequences are KGHSH and LQKENI. DNA of the CDR3: TGTGCCAGCTCCGCAAACCGGGGTGAGACCCAGTACTTC. Translation gives CASSANRGETQYF.

Regarding this clone: The junction differs from germline at one of its ends, possibly a read error. The same CDR3 also results from other DNA sequences found in this sample. The chain is built from TRBV29-1 and TRBJ1-2, with 12 bases fitting TRBD1. The CDR3 sequence is 13 residues long. CDR1 is SQVTM and CDR2 is ANQGSEA in the germline V gene. Written as DNA, the CDR3 is TGCAGCGCGGGGACAGGGGGCCTCTATGGCTACACCTTT. Protein sequence: CSAGTGGLYGYTF. Together with reference TRBV29-1 and TRBJ1-2, the CDR3 gives the full variable domain: SAVISQKPSRDICQRGTSLTIQCQVDSQVTMMFWYRQQPGQSLTLIATANQGSEATYESGFVIDKFPISRPNLTFSTLTVSNMSPEDSSIYLCSAGTGGLYGYTFGSGTRLTVV.

The V and J genes are TRBV5-8 and TRBJ1-5; 8 nucleotides agree with TRBD1. Germline trimming cut 4 bases from V and 3 bases from J; bases unmatched to any gene: 6. CDR3 length: 15 amino acids. Germline CDR1 and CDR2: SGHTS and YDEGEE. CDR3 DNA sequence: TGTGCCAGCAGCATGGGACAGGAGGACAATCAGCCCCAGCATTTT. This gives the protein CASSMGQEDNQPQHF.

The chain combines TRBV7-9 with TRBJ2-5; D is ambiguous. The CDR3 is 13 residues long. CDR1 and CDR2 (germline): SEHNR, FQNEAQ (reference sequence). V was clipped by 3 bases and J by 6 bases, with 11 bases between them. The CDR3 DNA is TGTGCCAGCAGCTTCGGCACCGGGCAGACCCAGTACTTC. It encodes CASSFGTGQTQYF.

The chain recombines TRBV19 with TRBJ2-2; D is undetermined. Trimming took off 3 bases at V and 5 bases at J, with 7 bases between the two ends. In germline, CDR1 is LNHDA, CDR2 SQIVND (reference sequence). The CDR3 consists of 13 residues. The CDR3 spells CASSMEWTGELFF. CDR3 sequence (DNA): TGTGCCAGTAGTATGGAGTGGACCGGGGAGCTGTTTTTT.

This chain links TRBV7-9 with TRBJ2-2; TRBD1 aligns across 9 bases. The ends lost 3 bases at V and 2 bases at J; junction bases unmatched: 10. CDR3 length: 18 residues. Germline V gives CDR1 SEHNR, CDR2 FQNEAQ (reference sequence). The CDR3 sequence: CASSFPRDRAVNTGELFF. For the CDR3, the DNA is TGTGCCAGCAGCTTTCCCCGGGACAGGGCCGTCAACACCGGGGAGCTGTTTTTT.

The chain employs TRBV7-9 and TRBJ1-2, with TRBD1 as a possible D gene (6 bases). V shed 4 bases and J shed 7 bases, with 22 bases lying between them. Germline CDR1 reads SEHNR; CDR2 reads FQNEAQ (reference sequence). This CDR3 has 16 amino acids. In nucleotides, the CDR3 is TGTGCCAGCAGCTCCCCCGGTGGGCAGACGGGGGCTGGCTACACCTTC. Encoded protein: CASSSPGGQTGAGYTF.